This TCR beta chain was sequenced in a study of T cell responses to AZD1222 COVID-19 vaccine. Study observations and caveats: Clonal diversity was possibly underestimated; the donors were predominantly white British and more often female. Spike-specific TCR breadth and depth were elevated following two AZD1222 doses.

A word on this clone: As yet, its antigen is unknown.

Here immunoSEQ multiplex PCR was the method, and the copy in TCRdb shows in-frame clones only, minus some. The sample has 100,000 to 120,000 clones, about 94% seen once. This material consisted of peripheral blood, taken 28 days after the second AZD1222 dose. The sequence came from an adult who received the AZD1222 COVID-19 vaccine.

The CDR3 sequence: CASSYTGYSNQPQHF. The CDR3 DNA is TGTGCCAGCAGTTACACAGGCTATAGCAATCAGCCCCAGCATTTT. The rearrangement joins TRBV6-5 to TRBJ1-5; D is possibly TRBD1 (5 bases). Looked up from germline, CDR1 is MNHEY and CDR2 is SVGAGI. This CDR3 comprises 15 residues. The ends were cut back, 2 bases at V and 0 bases at J, with 8 bases in the middle.